What follows are 5 T cell receptor beta chains derived from one specimen sequenced in a study of identical twins. TCRdb re-derived calls from the 5' RACE reads in MiXCR, one entry per CDR3 protein. The sample holds around 370,000 distinct CDR3 sequences, roughly 9% seen once. Sequencing input: naive T cells sorted from blood. These receptors were taken from a woman aged 45-60 years in good health.

There are a few counts of this clonotype. V usage is TRBV7-9 and J usage is TRBJ2-3; 11 bases align to TRBD1. V lost 4 bases, J lost 4 bases, and 7 bases stayed unmatched. The germline V gene has CDR1 SEHNR and CDR2 FQNEAQ (reference sequence). The CDR3 consists of 16 residues. The CDR3 loop reads CASSYSGQGAADTQYF. CDR3 in DNA: TGTGCCAGCAGCTATTCCGGACAGGGGGCGGCAGATACGCAGTATTTT.

This clonotype appeared a few times. This rearrangement joins TRBV5-5 to TRBJ2-2; 9 bases fit TRBD1. Germline CDR1 SGHKS, CDR2 YYEKEE (reference sequence). The CDR3 is made up of 15 amino acids. The ends lost 4 bases at V and 5 bases at J; junction bases unmatched: 6. CDR3 sequence reads: CASSQNRGLTGELFF. In DNA form, the CDR3 reads TGTGCCAGCAGCCAAAACAGGGGGCTGACCGGGGAGCTGTTTTTT.

CDR3 coding DNA: TGTGCCAGCAGCTCGCATTCGTACCAAGAGACCCAGTACTTC. Translated, it gives CASSSHSYQETQYF. The chain employs TRBV7-9 and TRBJ2-5; D gene ambiguous. The CDR3 contains 14 residues. Trimming cost V 4 bases and J 0 bases, with 9 bases left between them. Germline values: CDR1 SEHNR, CDR2 FQNEAQ (reference sequence). The full variable domain, its missing parts supplied by reference TRBV7-9 and TRBJ2-5, is DTGVSQNPRHKITKRGQNVTFRCDPISEHNRLYWYRQTLGQGPEFLTYFQNEAQLEKSRLLSDRFSAERPKGSFSTLEIQRTEQGDSAMYLCASSSHSYQETQYFGPGTRLLVL.

The chain uses TRBV10-3 and TRBJ2-1, with unresolved D. Germline V gene data show CDR1 as ENHRY and CDR2 as SYGVKD. The CDR3 contains 11 residues. Trimming took 2 bases from V and 8 from J, leaving 4 bases between them. This chain's CDR3 is CAISELDEQFF. CDR3 nucleotide sequence: TGTGCCATCAGTGAGCTAGATGAGCAGTTCTTC.

This clonotype was picked up many times. The rearrangement joins TRBV20-1 to TRBJ2-1; 14 nucleotides line up with TRBD2. CDR3 length equals 13 residues. Unmatched junction bases numbered 7, after V lost 3 bases and J lost 15 bases. Germline CDR1 DFQATT, CDR2 SNEGSKA (reference sequence). DNA of the CDR3: TGCAGTGCTAGTTTGGGACTAGCGGGAGCCGGGTTCTTC. Amino acids: CSASLGLAGAGFF.